Sequencing of this TCR beta chain was carried out in a study of cytomegalovirus exposure and HLA in healthy donors. The study's findings and limits: Rarity characterized most TCR sequences, yet some public TCRs appeared in many donors. It was shown in a later analysis that HLA-associated TCR beta chains were more clonally expanded than other, equally common chains.

With 7 bases removed from V and 1 base from J, the gap between germline ends came to 13 bases. Germline V gene lookup returns CDR1 SQVTM and CDR2 ANQGSEA. The CDR3 loop spans 13 amino acids. Notes on this clone: Antigen unknown.

The study ran its PCR with 60 Vbeta and 13 Jbeta primers. Libraries were prepared by immunoSEQ multiplex PCR; TCRdb keeps only in-frame clonotypes and omits some of them. Of 120,000 or so clones in the sample, over 60% are singletons; the top ten hold more than 1.5%. This sequence joins TRBV29-1 and TRBJ2-5; D perhaps matches TRBD1 (5 bases). Sample: PBMCs. The sequence was obtained from a man younger than 30 in good health and CMV-seronegative. CDR3 residues: CSAATGPQETQYF. Written as DNA, the CDR3 is TGCAGCGCCGCAACAGGCCCCCAAGAGACCCAGTACTTC.